The 32 T cell receptor beta chains below were found in one sample sequenced in a study of T cell responses to AZD1222 COVID-19 vaccine. Generated by immunoSEQ multiplex PCR, the TCRdb table keeps only in-frame clones and is missing some. The sample holds around 120,000 clones; around nine tenths are singletons and the top ten take about a tenth. The sample in question was peripheral blood, obtained on day 0 of AZD1222 vaccination. The receptors stem from an adult in good health.

This sequence joins TRBV3-1 (or the pseudogene TRBV3-2) and TRBJ2-1; possible D gene TRBD2, 6 bases. The CDR3 consists of 14 residues. With 4 bases removed from V and 6 bases from J, the gap between germline ends came to 13 bases. CDR1 LGHDT and CDR2 YNNKEL come from the germline V gene (reference sequence). The CDR3 reads CASSPRLDSNEQFF. The CDR3 DNA follows: TGTGCCAGCAGCCCCCGACTAGATTCCAATGAGCAGTTCTTC.

This chain connects TRBV6-5 to TRBJ1-2; possible D gene TRBD1, 6 bases. V was clipped by 8 bases and J by 6 bases, with 22 bases between them. The V gene's germline CDR1 is MNHEY and CDR2 SVGAGI. There are 15 residues in the CDR3. The CDR3 DNA is TGTGCCAGCTCTCGGCTGGGAGGGGGGGACGATGGCTACACCTTC. This translates into CASSRLGGGDDGYTF.

The genes are TRBV7-2 and TRBJ2-7; tentative D call: TRBD1 (5 bases). CDR1 is SGHTA and CDR2 is FQGNSA in the germline V gene. V was shortened by 0 bases and J by 3 bases, with 12 bases between the two germline ends. CDR3 length equals 15 residues. CDR3 loop: CASSLAWGKNYEQYF. CDR3 nucleotides: TGTGCCAGCAGCTTAGCGTGGGGCAAAAACTACGAGCAGTACTTC.

This chain uses TRBV19 with TRBJ1-4; D unclear. V was shortened by 3 bases and J by 0 bases, with 5 bases between the two germline ends. The V gene's germline CDR1 is LNHDA and CDR2 SQIVND (reference sequence). CDR3 length equals 14 residues. The CDR3 protein is CASSMRTTNEKLFF. In DNA, the CDR3 is TGTGCCAGTAGTATGAGAACAACTAATGAAAAACTGTTTTTT.

The chain recombines TRBV9 with TRBJ2-5; D uncertain. Germline loops: CDR1 SGDLS, CDR2 YYNGEE. This CDR3 contains 14 residues. The V end was cut by 4 bases, the J end by 5 bases, with 15 bases between. CDR3 amino acids: CASSYALGRETQYF. The DNA for the CDR3 is TGTGCCAGCAGCTATGCCTTGGGCCGGGAGACCCAGTACTTC.

The chain uses TRBV7-8 and TRBJ1-4, with a weak D call TRBD1 (5 bases). V lost 5 bases to trimming and J lost 5 bases, with 12 bases between them. The CDR3 length is 14 residues. The germline CDR1 and CDR2 sequences are SGHVS and FQNEAQ. The CDR3 region has the DNA TGTGCCAGCAGCAGGACTGGGGCCAATGAAAAACTGTTTTTT. It encodes CASSRTGANEKLFF.

The chain joins TRBV28 to TRBJ2-7, with D perhaps TRBD2 (7 bases). The CDR3 covers 15 residues. CDR1 is MDHEN and CDR2 is SYDVKM in the germline V gene. The V and J ends lost 5 bases and 5 bases respectively, with 19 bases between them. The CDR3 spells CASSPLQGGSDEQYF. The CDR3 DNA is TGTGCCAGCAGTCCGCTACAGGGAGGGAGCGACGAGCAGTACTTC.

This chain uses TRBV4-2 with TRBJ1-5; TRBD1 matches 10 bases. CDR1 and CDR2 from the germline V gene are LGHNA and YNFKEQ. This CDR3 spans 18 amino acids. The ends lost 0 bases at V and 2 bases at J; junction bases unmatched: 7. CDR3 protein: CASSQDLDRGLRNQPQHF. CDR3 nucleotides: TGTGCCAGCAGCCAAGATCTGGACAGGGGGTTACGCAATCAGCCCCAGCATTTT.

The chain recombines TRBV7-2 with TRBJ2-7; perhaps D is TRBD1 or TRBD2 (8 bases each). V lost 1 base and J 4 bases, leaving 23 bases between the germline ends. Germline CDR1 and CDR2: SGHTA and FQGNSA. The CDR3 length is 18 residues. The CDR3 here is CASSLGQGITGGLYEQYF. DNA of the CDR3: TGTGCCAGCAGCTTAGGACAGGGGATTACGGGAGGGCTTTACGAGCAGTACTTC.

The chain combines TRBV12-5 with TRBJ2-5; 8 bases line up with TRBD1. The CDR3 contains 15 residues. With 2 bases clipped from V and 5 bases from J, the junction kept 7 bases outside the gene matches. Germline V gives CDR1 LGHNT, CDR2 FRNRAP. CDR3 region: CASGLTNRGLETQYF. The CDR3 DNA follows: TGTGCTAGTGGTTTGACCAACAGGGGGTTGGAGACCCAGTACTTC.

This chain joins TRBV6-5 and TRBJ2-3, with no clear D. Germline assignment: CDR1 MNHEY and CDR2 SVGAGI. The CDR3 loop spans 15 amino acids. V lost 2 bases to trimming and J lost 1 base, with 10 bases between them. CDR3 protein: CASSYLGLGTDTQYF. In DNA form, the CDR3 reads TGTGCCAGCAGTTACCTTGGGCTAGGCACAGATACGCAGTATTTT.

The rearrangement uses TRBV19 and TRBJ1-5; a weak D match, TRBD1 (6 bases). V was pared by 7 bases and J by 7 bases, with 20 bases between. CDR1 and CDR2 from the germline V gene are LNHDA and SQIVND (reference sequence). The CDR3 is 15 amino acids. The CDR3 DNA reads TGTGCCAGTAATAAGGACCCAGGGGTGCGGCAGCCCCAGCATTTT. Its translation: CASNKDPGVRQPQHF.

This clone has just one count. The DNA of the CDR3 is TGTGCCAGCAGCTTAGAGGTCGGGGCCTACAATGAGCAGTTCTTC. Translating it yields CASSLEVGAYNEQFF. This rearrangement joins TRBV7-9 to TRBJ2-1; D may be TRBD2 (5 bases). Germline V gives CDR1 SEHNR, CDR2 FQNEAQ (reference sequence). The V gene lost 1 base and the J gene lost 2 bases, with 9 bases spanning the gap. This CDR3 is built from 15 residues.

The chain uses TRBV7-3 and TRBJ1-2; D not certain. Germline V gene sequence: CDR1 SGHTA, CDR2 FQGTGA. This CDR3 comprises 15 residues. With 5 bases removed from V and 2 bases from J, the gap between germline ends came to 15 bases. In nucleotides, the CDR3 is TGTGCCAGCAGCCTATCAGGACGGGAGAACTATGGCTACACCTTC. It is translated as CASSLSGRENYGYTF.

This CDR3 reads CASRDSNGYTF. The CDR3 DNA reads TGTGCCAGTCGGGACAGTAATGGCTACACCTTC. J is TRBJ1-2 and V is TRBV6-4; 7 positions match TRBD1. From germline, CDR1 is MRHNA and CDR2 SNTAGT. Trimming at V came to 9 bases and at J to 6 bases, leaving 4 bases not matched to a gene. This CDR3 is 11 amino acids long.

This clone has a handful of counts. The rearrangement uses TRBV7-2 and TRBJ2-1, with 10 bases matching TRBD2. The CDR3 is made up of 16 amino acids. Germline V CDR1 and CDR2: SGHTA, FQGNSA. After removal of 5 bases from V and 12 bases from J, the junction contained 16 bases not matched to a gene. CDR3 bases: TGTGCCAGCAGCCAGGGAGGGCTAGCGGGGGCTAAGTCGCAGTTCTTC. Its protein is CASSQGGLAGAKSQFF.

The chain has TRBV6-5 and TRBJ1-5, with D unclear. The CDR3 totals 13 residues. The germline V gene encodes CDR1 MNHEY and CDR2 SVGAGI. Trimming shortened V by 4 bases and J by 5 bases, and 9 bases separated the two germline ends. This CDR3 reads CASSWEADQPQHF. The CDR3 coding sequence is TGTGCCAGCAGTTGGGAGGCGGATCAGCCCCAGCATTTT.

The V call is TRBV7-9, the J call TRBJ1-1; no definite D call. Trimming shortened V by 0 bases and J by 1 base, and 3 bases separated the two germline ends. Germline V gene lookup returns CDR1 SEHNR and CDR2 FQNEAQ (reference sequence). CDR3 length: 13 amino acids. CDR3 DNA: TGTGCCAGCAGCTTAGCAGGGAACACTGAAGCTTTCTTT. It translates to CASSLAGNTEAFF.

V and J are TRBV6-5 and TRBJ1-1; possible D gene TRBD1, 5 bases. V was trimmed by 6 bases and J by 1 base, leaving 12 bases between them. The CDR3 sequence is 14 residues long. Germline CDR1 reads MNHEY; CDR2 reads SVGAGI. CDR3 DNA: TGTGCCAGCAGGGCCGGGACGGCGAACACTGAAGCTTTCTTT. Translation: CASRAGTANTEAFF.

This chain links TRBV12-3 or TRBV12-4 with TRBJ2-5; D remains ambiguous. Trimming removed 1 base from V and 11 bases from J, with 11 bases in between. The CDR3 spans 12 residues. Written as DNA, the CDR3 is TGTGCCAGCAGTTTAGGTCGGTTCGGGCAGTACTTC. As protein: CASSLGRFGQYF.

The genes are TRBV6-4 and TRBJ1-1; 11 bases agree with TRBD1. CDR3 size: 14 residues. CDR1 and CDR2 from the germline V gene are MRHNA and SNTAGT. The ends lost 7 bases at V and 5 bases at J; junction bases unmatched: 6. In nucleotides, the CDR3 is TGTGCCAGCACCGGACAGGGGGCTTGGACTGAAGCTTTCTTT. Its protein is CASTGQGAWTEAFF.

The chain employs TRBV28 and TRBJ1-5; D ambiguous. Trimming cost V 4 bases and J 2 bases, with 15 bases left between them. CDR1 MDHEN and CDR2 SYDVKM come from the germline V gene. The CDR3 contains 16 residues. In nucleotides, the CDR3 is TGTGCCAGCAGTTCCGCGACCGGGCCACGCAATCAGCCCCAGCATTTT. Translation: CASSSATGPRNQPQHF. Full variable domain (outside the CDR3, taken from reference TRBV28 and TRBJ1-5): DVKVTQSSRYLVKRTGEKVFLECVQDMDHENMFWYRQDPGLGLRLIYFSYDVKMKEKGDIPEGYSVSREKKERFSLILESASTNQTSMYLCASSSATGPRNQPQHFGDGTRLSIL.

The chain links TRBV6-5 to TRBJ2-7, with a weak D call TRBD1 (6 bases). Trimming took 6 bases from V and 2 from J, leaving 14 bases between them. Looked up from germline, CDR1 is MNHEY and CDR2 is SVGAGI. The CDR3 has 14 amino acids. The CDR3: CASRSGPGAYEQYF. The CDR3 DNA reads as TGTGCCAGCAGGTCGGGTCCAGGGGCCTACGAGCAGTACTTC.

CDR3 in DNA: TGTGCCAGCAGGGCGGCGGGAGTATCCGAGCAGTTCTTC. It specifies CASRAAGVSEQFF. The rearrangement joins TRBV6-5 to TRBJ2-1; 7 bases fit TRBD2. The trim removed 6 bases at V and 10 bases at J, leaving 9 bases unmatched. Germline V gene data show CDR1 as MNHEY and CDR2 as SVGAGI. The CDR3 runs 13 residues.

The gene calls are TRBV18 and TRBJ1-1; D is uncertain. Germline CDR1 reads KGHSH; CDR2 reads LQKENI. The V end was cut by 2 bases, the J end by 1 base, with 8 bases between. CDR3 length: 14 amino acids. CDR3 DNA sequence: TGTGCCAGCTCACCAACGGTACAGAACACTGAAGCTTTCTTT. Amino acids: CASSPTVQNTEAFF.

The chain couples TRBV30 to TRBJ1-3; perhaps TRBD1 as D (5 bases). This CDR3 has 16 amino acids. The V and J ends lost 0 bases and 2 bases respectively, with 14 bases between them. Germline values: CDR1 GTSNPN, CDR2 SVGIG (reference sequence). CDR3 sequence: CAWSVPTAGTGNTIYF. The CDR3 DNA sequence: TGTGCCTGGAGTGTACCTACTGCAGGGACTGGAAACACCATATATTTT.

The V and J genes are TRBV15 and TRBJ2-7; 7 bases align to TRBD1. CDR3 length equals 15 residues. Per the germline V gene, CDR1 is LNHNV and CDR2 is YYDKDF (reference sequence). J was trimmed by 7 bases and V by 0 bases; bases with no gene match: 9. CDR3 region: CATSREARGNLEQYF. DNA for the CDR3: TGTGCCACCAGCAGAGAGGCCAGGGGGAATTTGGAGCAGTACTTC.

This clone was observed a single time. V gene TRBV6-5 combines with J gene TRBJ1-1; 7 bases are shared with TRBD1. V dropped 2 bases and J dropped 6; count of bases not matched to a gene: 12. Germline loops: CDR1 MNHEY, CDR2 SVGAGI. The CDR3 has 16 amino acids. CDR3 sequence: CASSYQGQPGSAEAFF. CDR3 DNA sequence: TGTGCCAGCAGTTACCAGGGACAGCCCGGTAGTGCTGAAGCTTTCTTT.

The V and J genes are TRBV20-1 and TRBJ1-5, with no clear D. Trimming removed 3 bases at V and 1 base at J, with 13 bases between. CDR1 is DFQATT and CDR2 is SNEGSKA in the germline V gene (reference sequence). CDR3 length: 15 residues. As DNA, the CDR3 is TGCAGTGCTAGTGGAGGGATGGGCAGCAATCAGCCCCAGCATTTT. It is translated as CSASGGMGSNQPQHF.

The chain uses TRBV27 and TRBJ2-1; the match to TRBD2 covers 12 bases. The germline V gene encodes CDR1 MNHEY and CDR2 SMNVEV (reference sequence). There are 15 residues in the CDR3. Germline trimming cut 5 bases from V and 10 bases from J; bases unmatched to any gene: 9. The DNA of the CDR3 is TGTGCCAGCAGTACTAGGCCTAGCGGGAGGGTGGAGCAGTTCTTC. Amino acid sequence: CASSTRPSGRVEQFF.

This clone was seen just once. This chain joins TRBV2 and TRBJ1-5, with D unclear. The V end lost 4 bases, the J end lost 0 bases, and 13 bases lay between the germline ends. The CDR3 consists of 16 residues. CDR1 is SNHLY, CDR2 FYNNEI, per germline. Written as DNA, the CDR3 is TGTGCCAGCAGTGTTATAAGGCAGAATAGCAATCAGCCCCAGCATTTT. As protein: CASSVIRQNSNQPQHF.

CDR3 sequence reads: CASSYSGSLNTEAFF. The CDR3 DNA reads TGTGCCAGCAGTTACTCTGGCAGCCTTAACACTGAAGCTTTCTTT. This chain uses TRBV6-5 with TRBJ1-1; D is unresolved. Per germline, CDR1 MNHEY and CDR2 SVGAGI. Between the trimmed V and J ends, which lost 0 bases and 2 bases, there was a span of 10 bases. The CDR3 loop spans 15 amino acids.